The 10 T cell receptor beta chains presented below share a single source sample, sequenced in a study of Graves' ophthalmopathy and Graves' hyperthyroidism. Beta-chain TCR CDR3 regions were amplified from RNA transcripts. In the first round, RT-PCR was carried out with HTBI primers, and a multiplex PCR formed the second round. TCRdb passed the multiplex PCR reads through MiXCR, listing each CDR3 protein once. The data hold approximately 640,000 distinct CDR3 sequences, with roughly two fifths observed a single time. The sequenced sample was peripheral blood. The receptors were sampled from an adult man with Graves' ophthalmopathy.

This clonotype was observed a single time. A much larger clone differs by one base, so this may be a read error. This chain joins TRBV7-9 and TRBJ1-5; D might be TRBD1 (6 bases). V dropped 5 bases and J dropped 6 bases, with 17 bases sitting between them. The CDR3 totals 15 residues. Germline lookup yields CDR1 SEHNR and CDR2 FQNEAQ (reference sequence). The CDR3 DNA is TGTGCCAGCAGCCAAGGGACACGCGTTCCTCAGCCCCAGCATTTT. This gives the protein CASSQGTRVPQPQHF.

This clonotype appeared a few times. CDR3 amino acids: CATQLGGDYGYTF. CDR3 sequence (DNA): TGTGCCACCCAATTGGGAGGGGACTATGGCTACACCTTC. The chain recombines TRBV6-5 with TRBJ1-2, with D maybe TRBD1 (5 bases). This CDR3 is built from 13 residues. Germline CDR1 and CDR2: MNHEY and SVGAGI. V dropped 10 bases and J dropped 3 bases, with 15 bases sitting between them.

This clonotype was detected many times. Mismatch with germline at one junction end may stem from a read error. The chain recombines TRBV10-2 with TRBJ1-1; D unresolved. The CDR3 extends over 13 amino acids. Germline values: CDR1 WSHSY, CDR2 SAAADI. DNA for the CDR3: TGCGCCAGCAGTGAACGGGGAAGCACTGGAGCTTTCTTT. Its protein is CASSERGSTGAFF.

This clonotype showed up just a few times. The chain carries TRBV29-1 and TRBJ2-7; D might be TRBD1 or TRBD2, each matching 5 bases. CDR1 is SQVTM and CDR2 is ANQGSEA in the germline V gene. Trimming cost V 6 bases and J 0 bases, with 12 bases left between them. This CDR3 comprises 13 residues. CDR3 sequence (DNA): TGCAGCGTGCCCGGGACGGACTCCTACGAGCAGTACTTC. Protein: CSVPGTDSYEQYF.

With respect to this clonotype: With a much larger clone just one base away, this may be a read error. The rearrangement uses TRBV9 and TRBJ2-5; TRBD2 aligns across 9 bases. Per germline, CDR1 SGDLS and CDR2 YYNGEE. This CDR3 is built from 15 residues. V was pared by 0 bases and J by 5 bases, with 5 bases of the junction left unmatched. This CDR3 reads CASSVVLAGSETQYF. Written as DNA, the CDR3 is TGTGCCAGCAGCGTAGTCCTAGCGGGGAGCGAGACCCAGTACTTC.

Notes on this clonotype: The germline gene is not matched at one end of the junction; a read error may be the cause. The chain joins TRBV24-1 to TRBJ1-1, with a tentative D call TRBD1 (5 bases). This CDR3 has 13 residues. Germline CDR1 KGHDR, CDR2 SFDVKD. CDR3 DNA sequence: TGTGCCACCAGTGGTTTGAGGGGATCTGAAGCTTTCTTT. Translated, it gives CATSGLRGSEAFF.

The chain couples TRBV5-1 to TRBJ2-7; the D is unclear. The CDR3 length is 13 residues. The germline V gene has CDR1 SGHRS and CDR2 YFSETQ. The V end was cut by 2 bases, the J end by 2 bases, with 8 bases between. CDR3 DNA: TGCGCCAGCAGCTTTTCCGTAACCTACGAGCAGTACTTC. This encodes CASSFSVTYEQYF.

This clonotype was counted at least ten times. This chain links TRBV7-9 with TRBJ1-1, with 7 bases fitting TRBD1. CDR3 size: 14 residues. Germline CDR1 is SEHNR and CDR2 is FQNEAQ (reference sequence). Unmatched junction bases numbered 8, after V lost 5 bases and J lost 5 bases. The CDR3: CASSGKGAGTEAFF. The CDR3 region has the DNA TGTGCCAGCAGCGGTAAGGGGGCAGGGACTGAAGCTTTCTTT.

In regard to this clonotype: One end of the junction does not line up with germline, which may come from a read error. The V call is TRBV20-1, the J call TRBJ1-5; 8 bases fit TRBD1. CDR1 is DFQATT, CDR2 SNEGSKA, per germline (reference sequence). This CDR3 comprises 14 residues. The CDR3, as DNA: TGCAGTACGAGGACAGGGCAGCTTGGGCAGCCCCGGCATTTT. Its translation: CSTRTGQLGQPRHF.

Of note for this clonotype: A read error may produce the germline difference seen at one junction end. The V call is TRBV5-1, the J call TRBJ1-1; unclear D gene. In germline, CDR1 is SGHRS, CDR2 YFSETQ. This CDR3 is 16 amino acids long. The CDR3 DNA reads TGCGCCGGCAGCTTGGAATCGGGCTACATGAACACTGAAGCTTTCTTT. Protein sequence: CAGSLESGYMNTEAFF. Looking up the rest from reference TRBV5-1 and TRBJ1-1 gives the full variable domain: KAGVTQTPRYLIKTRGQQVTLSCSPISGHRSVSWYQQTPGQGLQFLFEYFSETQRNKGNFPGRFSGRQFSNSRSEMNVSTLELGDSALYLCAGSLESGYMNTEAFFGQGTRLTVV.